This TCR beta chain was recorded in a study of neurological immune-mediated disorders. Many counts were recorded for this clonotype. TCRdb passed the 5' RACE reads through MiXCR, listing each CDR3 protein once. The sample has 65,000 to 90,000 distinct CDR3 sequences, 10% seen once. The CDR3 is 15 residues long. Trimming took off 1 base at V and 5 bases at J, with 14 bases between the two ends. Sequencing input: PBMCs. This sequence originates from a man between 35 and 55 years old in good health. The rearrangement joins TRBV12-3 or TRBV12-4 to TRBJ1-2; D uncertain. The chain's CDR3 is CASSLGGPQGYGYTF. The CDR3, as DNA: TGTGCCAGCAGTTTAGGGGGTCCCCAAGGGTATGGCTACACCTTC.